The text below deals with one T cell receptor (beta chain). This clone's antigen is unknown. No base quality values were provided; no much bigger clone lies one nucleotide off. TCRbeta CDR3 regions were amplified from genomic DNA using the immunoSEQ Assay, a bias-controlled multiplex PCR. Per the source publication's procedure: The number of nucleated cells in each sample was estimated by amplification of reference gene primers within the assay. Sequence reads were collapsed and filtered to measure the absolute abundance of every unique TCRbeta CDR3 rearrangement. Productive Simpson clonality was computed per sample as the square root of Simpson's diversity index over productive rearrangements. The clones in this table, taken by TCRdb from immuneACCESS, are in-frame only. Not every clone is retained; where verified, under half of the shortfall comes from an unresolved V gene, and the cause of the rest is unknown. V and J calls and clone size follow that table, whereas D and trimming were derived from the DNA. The sample data list roughly 44,000 clones, and roughly 90% of these were observed just once. Jointly, the top ten make up roughly 13% of the sample.

Collaborating institutions collected whole blood in K2EDTA tubes following their own protocols. For TCRbeta analysis, collaborators shipped samples in one of three forms: frozen whole blood, isolated PBMCs, or DNA extracted from either of those sample types. The CDR3 starts with the cysteine, ends with the phenylalanine, and has 18 residues. Only the CDR3 portion is preserved as DNA: 54 bases, with reading frame beginning at the first base. The record originates from a study of blood T cell repertoires in COVID-19 (dated by TCRdb to 2019 to 2021). Study-level background: Samples covering the acute and convalescent phases of COVID-19 were provided by collaborators in the United States, Italy and Spain. The material from the prospective study consisted of cDNA or gDNA derived from T cells, B-cell-depleted T cells, or PBMCs. Deeply sampled blood TCRbeta repertoires from subjects exposed to, actively infected with, or recovered from COVID-19 were included in the dataset. The repertoires were released in a freely available public database intended as a resource for research on the immune response to SARS-CoV-2. Samples were obtained from the ongoing ImmuneRACE study (first 160 participants) and from some 1,300 subjects provided by 6 global collaborators. A de-identified subject ID, COVID-19 status, age in years and sex were almost always included in the sample metadata. Where available, HLA class I and class II types were taken from metadata supplied by the sample provider and were not determined by assay-based typing.

Study-level results and caveats: Clinical and demographic metadata were provided uncurated, with the amount varying by source and participant.

This chain joins TRBV12-2 to TRBJ1-5; the table's D call, TRBD1, has no DNA check behind it. TRBV12-2 is reported as a pseudogene. The TCR originated in a man older than 75 with acute or convalescent COVID-19. Sequenced material: peripheral blood. The CDR3 region has the sequence CASRLDLEINRGNQPQHF. At the DNA level, the sequence is TGTGCAAGTCGCTTAGACTTAGAAATTAACAGGGGCAATCAGCCCCAGCATTTT.